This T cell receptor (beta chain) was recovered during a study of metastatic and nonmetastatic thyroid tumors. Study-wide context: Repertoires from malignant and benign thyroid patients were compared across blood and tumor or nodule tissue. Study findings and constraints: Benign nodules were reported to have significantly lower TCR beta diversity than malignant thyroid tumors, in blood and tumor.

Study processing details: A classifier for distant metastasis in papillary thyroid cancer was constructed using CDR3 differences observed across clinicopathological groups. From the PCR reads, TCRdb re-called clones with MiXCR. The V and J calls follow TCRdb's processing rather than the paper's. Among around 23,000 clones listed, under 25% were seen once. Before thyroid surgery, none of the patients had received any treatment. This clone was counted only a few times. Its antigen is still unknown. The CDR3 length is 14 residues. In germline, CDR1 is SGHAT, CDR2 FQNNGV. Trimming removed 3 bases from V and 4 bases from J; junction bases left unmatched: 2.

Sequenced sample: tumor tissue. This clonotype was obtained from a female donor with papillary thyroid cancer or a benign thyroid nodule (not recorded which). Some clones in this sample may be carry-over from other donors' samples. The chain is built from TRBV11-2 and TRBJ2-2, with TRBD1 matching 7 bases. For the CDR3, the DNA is TGTGCCAGCAGCTTGGACAGGACCACCGGGGAGCTGTTTTTT. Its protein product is CASSLDRTTGELFF.